The 12 T cell receptor beta chains reported below all come from one sample, sequenced in a study of blood T cell repertoires in COVID-19. TCRdb's copy holds only in-frame clones and misses some; the assay was immunoSEQ multiplex PCR. The table has hundreds of thousands of clones, more than 85% seen once; the top ten hold around 1.6%. The material sequenced was PBMCs or T cells enriched from blood (not recorded which). These receptor sequences come from a woman in her forties or fifties who had recovered from COVID-19.

The rearrangement links TRBV2 to TRBJ1-2; tentatively, D is TRBD1 (5 bases). The germline V gene has CDR1 SNHLY and CDR2 FYNNEI. Trimming removed 7 bases at V and 8 bases at J, with 17 bases between. The CDR3 loop spans 13 amino acids. The CDR3 here is CASIGDPRGGYTF. CDR3 nucleotides: TGTGCCAGCATAGGGGACCCGCGGGGCGGCTACACCTTC. The full variable domain, its missing parts supplied by reference TRBV2 and TRBJ1-2, is EPEVTQTPSHQVTQMGQEVILRCVPISNHLYFYWYRQILGQKVEFLVSFYNNEISEKSEIFDDQFSVERPDGSNFTLKIRSTKLEDSAMYFCASIGDPRGGYTFGSGTRLTVV.

This clone was observed a handful of times. This chain joins TRBV19 and TRBJ1-3; no clear D. Germline CDR1 is LNHDA and CDR2 is SQIVND (reference sequence). V lost 8 bases to trimming and J lost 0 bases, with 2 bases between them. The CDR3 spans 11 residues. CDR3 in DNA: TGTGCCAGTCGCTCTGGAAACACCATATATTTT. Residues: CASRSGNTIYF.

This rearrangement joins TRBV7-3 to TRBJ2-3, with D possibly being TRBD1 (5 bases). Germline V gene data show CDR1 as SGHTA and CDR2 as FQGTGA. CDR3 length equals 12 residues. The ends were cut back, 5 bases at V and 5 bases at J, with 8 bases in the middle. CDR3 bases: TGTGCCAGCAGCCAGGGAATAGATACGCAGTATTTT. This gives the protein CASSQGIDTQYF. Full variable domain (remainder filled in from reference TRBV7-3 and TRBJ2-3): GAGVSQTPSNKVTEKGKYVELRCDPISGHTALYWYRQSLGQGPEFLIYFQGTGAADDSGLPNDRFFAVRPEGSVSTLKIQRTERGDSAVYLCASSQGIDTQYFGPGTRLTVL.

CDR3 nucleotides: TGTGCCAGCAGCTTTGGGACAGGATATAGCAATCAGCCCCAGCATTTT. Residues: CASSFGTGYSNQPQHF. This chain joins TRBV7-6 and TRBJ1-5; 8 positions agree with TRBD1. There are 16 residues in the CDR3. The V gene end was trimmed by 3 bases and the J gene end by 0 bases; junction bases not matched to a gene: 4. Germline V lookup: CDR1 SGHVS, CDR2 FNYEAQ.

V gene TRBV3-1 (or the pseudogene TRBV3-2) combines with J gene TRBJ1-1; 8 bases map to TRBD1. The CDR3 loop spans 14 amino acids. Germline CDR1 is LGHDT and CDR2 is YNNKEL (reference sequence). Unmatched junction bases numbered 6, after V lost 4 bases and J lost 5 bases. DNA of the CDR3: TGTGCCAGCAGCCGCCAGACAGGGGATACTGAAGCTTTCTTT. Translating it yields CASSRQTGDTEAFF.

This clone was observed a few times. V usage is TRBV5-6 and J usage is TRBJ2-3; 7 bases line up with TRBD1. The CDR3 extends over 18 amino acids. Unmatched junction bases numbered 15, after V lost 4 bases and J lost 1 base. The germline gives CDR1 SGHDT, CDR2 YYEEEE. In DNA, the CDR3 is TGTGCCAGCAGCAGGCTAGGGGGCGAATTTAGAGGCACAGATACGCAGTATTTT. Its protein is CASSRLGGEFRGTDTQYF.

This clone was seen once. J is TRBJ1-2 and V is TRBV5-4; D possibly corresponds to TRBD1 (5 bases). Trimming stripped 5 bases from V and 5 bases from J, with 16 bases between. CDR1 and CDR2 from the germline V gene are SGHNT and YYREEE (reference sequence). The CDR3 is 14 residues long. In DNA, the CDR3 is TGTGCCAGCAGTCCTCTCGGCCAGGGATATGGCTACACCTTC. Translating gives CASSPLGQGYGYTF.

V usage is TRBV3-1 (or the pseudogene TRBV3-2) and J usage is TRBJ1-5, with no clear D. Germline values: CDR1 LGHDT, CDR2 YNNKEL (reference sequence). Trimming removed 3 bases from V and 3 bases from J, with 9 bases in between. The CDR3 covers 14 residues. The CDR3 loop is CASSHGLDNQPQHF. CDR3 coding DNA: TGTGCCAGCAGCCACGGACTTGACAATCAGCCCCAGCATTTT.

The chain carries TRBV28 and TRBJ1-2, with 9 bases aligning to TRBD1. This CDR3 has 14 amino acids. Looked up from germline, CDR1 is MDHEN and CDR2 is SYDVKM. Germline trimming cut 9 bases from V and 2 bases from J; bases unmatched to any gene: 7. The CDR3 protein is CASKSGTGNYGYTF. The CDR3 region has the DNA TGTGCCAGTAAGTCCGGGACAGGGAACTATGGCTACACCTTC.

This sequence joins TRBV18 and TRBJ2-7; D may be TRBD1 (6 bases). The V gene's germline CDR1 is KGHSH and CDR2 LQKENI. The CDR3 extends over 14 amino acids. The V gene lost 2 bases and the J gene lost 4 bases, with 12 bases spanning the gap. CDR3 DNA: TGTGCCAGCTCACCAGGGAAGGGGGAGTACGAGCAGTACTTC. This translates into CASSPGKGEYEQYF.

This chain joins TRBV29-1 and TRBJ1-3; no firm D call. Germline assignment: CDR1 SQVTM and CDR2 ANQGSEA. The CDR3 totals 13 residues. Trimming shortened V by 3 bases and J by 2 bases, and 8 bases separated the two germline ends. The chain's CDR3 is CSVERAPGNTIYF. The DNA of the CDR3 is TGCAGCGTTGAGCGGGCTCCTGGAAACACCATATATTTT.

This rearrangement joins TRBV12-3 or TRBV12-4 to TRBJ1-2; no firm D call. The CDR3 has 12 amino acids. Trimming cost V 7 bases and J 3 bases, with 9 bases left between them. CDR3 nucleotide sequence: TGTGCCAGCACTGGAGAACACTATGGCTACACCTTC. Translating it yields CASTGEHYGYTF.